Following are 29 T cell receptor beta chains from one sample sequenced in a study of blood T cell repertoires in COVID-19. Data came from immunoSEQ multiplex PCR; TCRdb stores just in-frame clones and leaves some out. The sample holds some 200,000 clones; 80% to 90% are singletons and the top ten take 3% to 3.5%. The sequencing input was PBMCs or T cells enriched from blood (not recorded which). Receptor source: a woman aged 18 to 35 in a cohort exposed to, infected with or recovered from COVID-19 (not recorded which).

The genes are TRBV28 and TRBJ1-2; TRBD1 might be the D (6 bases). V lost 2 bases, J lost 4 bases, and 11 bases lay in between. The CDR3 covers 14 residues. The germline V gene encodes CDR1 MDHEN and CDR2 SYDVKM. CDR3 nucleotides: TGTGCCAGCAGTTTAGACAGGCCTACCTATGGCTACACCTTC. It encodes CASSLDRPTYGYTF.

V gene TRBV7-3 combines with J gene TRBJ2-1; 11 bases agree with TRBD2. The CDR3 covers 15 residues. Germline CDR1 SGHTA, CDR2 FQGTGA. J was trimmed by 4 bases and V by 3 bases; bases with no gene match: 2. Here the CDR3 reads CASSFGTSGYNEQFF. DNA for the CDR3: TGTGCCAGCAGCTTTGGGACTAGCGGATACAATGAGCAGTTCTTC.

This chain connects TRBV6-5 to TRBJ1-1; 8 bases match TRBD1. Per germline, CDR1 MNHEY and CDR2 SVGAGI. This CDR3 comprises 13 residues. J was trimmed by 5 bases and V by 7 bases; bases with no gene match: 6. The CDR3 sequence: CASTRTGRTEAFF. The DNA of the CDR3 is TGTGCCAGCACCCGGACAGGGAGGACTGAAGCTTTCTTT.

This chain joins TRBV19 and TRBJ1-5; the match to TRBD1 covers 8 bases. The CDR3 covers 17 residues. Germline CDR1 reads LNHDA; CDR2 reads SQIVND (reference sequence). V lost 6 bases to trimming and J lost 0 bases; unmatched junction nucleotides: 10. The CDR3 region is CASSFSGTGYSNQPQHF. CDR3 nucleotides: TGTGCCAGTAGCTTCTCCGGGACAGGTTATAGCAATCAGCCCCAGCATTTT.

The gene calls are TRBV14 and TRBJ2-1; D remains unclear. V lost 1 base to trimming and J lost 0 bases, with 4 bases between them. The CDR3 totals 14 residues. Germline CDR1 SGHDN, CDR2 FVKESK. The CDR3 loop reads CASSQASSYNEQFF. The CDR3 region has the DNA TGTGCCAGCAGCCAAGCCTCCTCCTACAATGAGCAGTTCTTC.

This sequence joins TRBV11-3 and TRBJ2-7; 8 nucleotides agree with TRBD2. With V trimmed by 1 base and J by 0 bases, 11 bases remained unmatched. The CDR3 totals 18 residues. CDR1 SGHNT and CDR2 YENEEA come from the germline V gene. Here the CDR3 reads CASSLVPLTSGNSYEQYF. In nucleotides, the CDR3 is TGTGCCAGCAGCTTAGTCCCCCTAACTAGCGGAAACTCCTACGAGCAGTACTTC.

The V call is TRBV19, the J call TRBJ2-7; 7 positions agree with TRBD2. Trimming at V came to 1 base and at J to 3 bases, leaving 0 bases not matched to a gene. CDR3 length: 13 amino acids. Germline CDR1 reads LNHDA; CDR2 reads SQIVND (reference sequence). DNA of the CDR3: TGTGCCAGTAGTATAGCGGGAGGCTACGAGCAGTACTTC. Its translation is CASSIAGGYEQYF.

This clone was detected only a few times. The chain has TRBV27 and TRBJ1-6, with 7 bases that match TRBD1. J lost 8 bases, V lost 8 bases, and 9 bases had no gene match. From germline, CDR1 is MNHEY and CDR2 SMNVEV (reference sequence). The CDR3 extends over 14 amino acids. This CDR3 reads CASRDSRSDSPLHF. CDR3 in DNA: TGTGCCAGCCGGGACAGCCGAAGCGATTCACCCCTCCACTTT.

This clone was observed a single time. For the CDR3, the DNA is TGTGCCAGCAGCTTAGCGGCGGGAGGTAGCACAGATACGCAGTATTTT. Translated: CASSLAAGGSTDTQYF. The rearrangement joins TRBV7-9 to TRBJ2-3, with 8 bases fitting TRBD2. The CDR3 is 16 amino acids. The germline V gene encodes CDR1 SEHNR and CDR2 FQNEAQ (reference sequence). V shed 0 bases, J shed 0 bases, and the junction held 2 bases outside the gene matches. The whole variable domain, remainder taken from reference TRBV7-9 and TRBJ2-3, is DTGVSQNPRHKITKRGQNVTFRCDPISEHNRLYWYRQTLGQGPEFLTYFQNEAQLEKSRLLSDRFSAERPKGSFSTLEIQRTEQGDSAMYLCASSLAAGGSTDTQYFGPGTRLTVL.

This clone was recorded only once. This rearrangement joins TRBV9 to TRBJ1-5; D is ambiguous. Per germline, CDR1 SGDLS and CDR2 YYNGEE. The germline V and J ends were trimmed by 3 bases and 5 bases, with 9 bases remaining between them. The CDR3 sequence is 13 residues long. Written as DNA, the CDR3 is TGTGCCAGCAGCGGCCGCCCAGATCAGCCCCAGCATTTT. The encoded protein is CASSGRPDQPQHF.

The V call is TRBV24-1, the J call TRBJ2-5, with D unclear. V lost 1 base to trimming and J lost 5 bases, with 4 bases between them. This CDR3 contains 12 residues. Germline CDR1 KGHDR, CDR2 SFDVKD. The CDR3 is CATSDFSETQYF. The CDR3 bases are TGTGCCACCAGTGATTTCTCCGAGACCCAGTACTTC.

Only a few counts were recorded for this clone. The chain employs TRBV10-2 and TRBJ2-1; 7 positions match TRBD1. Germline values: CDR1 WSHSY, CDR2 SAAADI. J gave up 2 bases and V 9 bases, and 7 bases lay outside the gene matches. The CDR3 is made up of 14 amino acids. The chain's CDR3 is CASMDRYPYNEQFF. CDR3 DNA sequence: TGCGCCAGTATGGACAGGTATCCCTACAATGAGCAGTTCTTC.

This clone is a singleton in its sample. V and J are TRBV10-3 and TRBJ1-3; 9 positions agree with TRBD1. Trimming cost V 5 bases and J 4 bases; bases outside gene matches: 6. Germline CDR1 reads ENHRY; CDR2 reads SYGVKD. The CDR3 has 15 residues. The CDR3 is CAISTGQGTGNTIYF. The CDR3 nucleotides read TGTGCCATCAGTACTGGACAGGGGACAGGAAACACCATATATTTT.

V and J are TRBV18 and TRBJ1-3, with D possibly TRBD1 on 6 matching bases. The CDR3 has 16 amino acids. Germline V gives CDR1 KGHSH, CDR2 LQKENI. V was cut by 0 bases and J by 3 bases, with 12 bases left in between. The CDR3 sequence: CASSPPHRVVGNTIYF. The CDR3 bases are TGTGCCAGCTCACCACCCCACAGGGTAGTTGGAAACACCATATATTTT.

J is TRBJ2-3 and V is TRBV18; 14 bases are a match to TRBD2. This CDR3 is 18 amino acids long. CDR1 is KGHSH and CDR2 is LQKENI in the germline V gene. V trimming: 6 bases; J trimming: 2 bases; junction bases outside the gene matches: 10. CDR3 residues: CASSPGLAGVLHTDTQYF. The CDR3 region has the DNA TGTGCCAGCTCGCCGGGACTAGCGGGAGTCCTACACACAGATACGCAGTATTTT. Together with reference TRBV18 and TRBJ2-3, the CDR3 gives the full variable domain: NAGVMQNPRHLVRRRGQEARLRCSPMKGHSHVYWYRQLPEEGLKFMVYLQKENIIDESGMPKERFSAEFPKEGPSILRIQQVVRGDSAAYFCASSPGLAGVLHTDTQYFGPGTRLTVL.

This rearrangement joins TRBV27 to TRBJ2-7; D not resolved. Germline CDR1 is MNHEY and CDR2 is SMNVEV (reference sequence). CDR3 size: 13 residues. V was clipped by 4 bases and J by 2 bases, with 9 bases between them. The CDR3: CASSYAGTYEQYF. As DNA, the CDR3 is TGTGCCAGCAGTTACGCAGGTACCTACGAGCAGTACTTC.

This clone has only one observation. The V call is TRBV5-4, the J call TRBJ2-1; D gene ambiguous. Trimming removed 1 base at V and 6 bases at J, with 8 bases between. This CDR3 is built from 13 residues. Germline V gene sequence: CDR1 SGHNT, CDR2 YYREEE (reference sequence). The CDR3, as DNA: TGTGCCAGCAGCTTGAAGGCAGGCAATGAGCAGTTCTTC. Translation: CASSLKAGNEQFF.

The chain is built from TRBV5-1 and TRBJ1-1; 10 positions match TRBD1. Trimming at V came to 1 base and at J to 0 bases, leaving 12 bases not matched to a gene. The CDR3 spans 19 residues. Germline assignment: CDR1 SGHRS and CDR2 YFSETQ. The CDR3 DNA is TGCGCCAGCAGCTTGTTCCCGGGACAGGGGACCCCAATGAACACTGAAGCTTTCTTT. Protein sequence: CASSLFPGQGTPMNTEAFF.

The chain is built from TRBV4-1 and TRBJ2-1; 14 bases align to TRBD2. The CDR3 is made up of 16 amino acids. Germline CDR1 and CDR2: MGHRA and YSYEKL. V shed 3 bases, J shed 7 bases, and the junction held 5 bases outside the gene matches. The CDR3 is CASSHGLAGGVNEQFF. The DNA of the CDR3 is TGCGCCAGCAGCCACGGACTAGCGGGAGGCGTAAATGAGCAGTTCTTC.

In this sample, this clone turned up once. This chain links TRBV19 with TRBJ1-4; 7 nucleotides match TRBD1. The germline CDR1 and CDR2 sequences are LNHDA and SQIVND (reference sequence). Trimming at V came to 9 bases and at J to 0 bases, leaving 1 base not matched to a gene. CDR3 length equals 13 residues. This CDR3 is CASQGATNEKLFF. The CDR3 DNA sequence: TGTGCCAGCCAGGGGGCAACTAATGAAAAACTGTTTTTT.

This rearrangement joins TRBV19 to TRBJ1-5; possible D gene TRBD1, 6 bases. This CDR3 spans 15 amino acids. Germline V lookup: CDR1 LNHDA, CDR2 SQIVND (reference sequence). V lost 0 bases to trimming and J lost 10 bases, with 16 bases between them. The CDR3 here is CASSIEGHGRDPQHF. In DNA, the CDR3 is TGTGCCAGTAGTATAGAGGGACACGGTCGGGATCCCCAGCATTTT.

This clone appeared a single time. The chain recombines TRBV18 with TRBJ2-3; no firm D call. The CDR3 has 13 amino acids. Germline V gives CDR1 KGHSH, CDR2 LQKENI. The V end lost 3 bases, the J end lost 0 bases, and 4 bases lay between the germline ends. The CDR3 coding sequence is TGTGCCAGCTCACCTCCGAGCACAGATACGCAGTATTTT. As protein: CASSPPSTDTQYF. Full variable domain (outside the CDR3, taken from reference TRBV18 and TRBJ2-3): NAGVMQNPRHLVRRRGQEARLRCSPMKGHSHVYWYRQLPEEGLKFMVYLQKENIIDESGMPKERFSAEFPKEGPSILRIQQVVRGDSAAYFCASSPPSTDTQYFGPGTRLTVL.

The chain combines TRBV2 with TRBJ1-2; 7 bases are a match to TRBD1. V lost 4 bases and J lost 4; bases outside the gene matches: 9. Germline lookup yields CDR1 SNHLY and CDR2 FYNNEI. The CDR3 runs 15 residues. CDR3 sequence: CASSGSDRRGYGYTF. In nucleotides, the CDR3 is TGTGCCAGCAGTGGGTCGGACAGGAGGGGCTATGGCTACACCTTC.

V is TRBV5-6 and J is TRBJ1-2, with D possibly matching TRBD1 (5 bases). There are 13 residues in the CDR3. Germline assignment: CDR1 SGHDT and CDR2 YYEEEE. V was trimmed by 4 bases and J by 2 bases, leaving 9 bases between them. CDR3 sequence (DNA): TGTGCCAGCAGCCCAAGACAGAACTATGGCTACACCTTC. This sequence encodes CASSPRQNYGYTF.

V gene TRBV5-1 combines with J gene TRBJ1-4; 7 bases match TRBD1. From germline, CDR1 is SGHRS and CDR2 YFSETQ. CDR3 length: 15 residues. Trimming removed 0 bases from V and 6 bases from J; junction bases left unmatched: 5. CDR3 nucleotides: TGCGCCAGCAGCTTGGTTCGGACAGGAGATGAAAAACTGTTTTTT. The encoded protein is CASSLVRTGDEKLFF.

This chain uses TRBV9 with TRBJ1-4, with D perhaps matching TRBD1 (5 bases). The CDR3 length is 15 residues. Germline CDR1 SGDLS, CDR2 YYNGEE. Deletions cut 3 bases from V and 8 bases from J, with 17 bases between. In nucleotides, the CDR3 is TGTGCCAGCAGCGCCCTCGGGGGTCTGCGGGAAAAACTGTTTTTT. Translation gives CASSALGGLREKLFF. The entire variable domain, with the rest obtained from reference TRBV9 and TRBJ1-4, is as follows: DSGVTQTPKHLITATGQRVTLRCSPRSGDLSVYWYQQSLDQGLQFLIQYYNGEERAKGNILERFSAQQFPDLHSELNLSSLELGDSALYFCASSALGGLREKLFFGSGTQLSVL.

The J gene is TRBJ2-1, the V gene TRBV9; D remains unclear. CDR1 and CDR2 from the germline V gene are SGDLS and YYNGEE. V was pared by 3 bases and J by 0 bases, with 7 bases between. This CDR3 has 14 amino acids. The CDR3 DNA reads as TGTGCCAGCAGCGAGAGAGACTCCTACAATGAGCAGTTCTTC. Translating gives CASSERDSYNEQFF.

V is TRBV5-5 and J is TRBJ1-1, with TRBD1 as a possible D gene (5 bases). The CDR3 spans 17 residues. CDR1 is SGHKS and CDR2 is YYEKEE in the germline V gene (reference sequence). V was shortened by 5 bases and J by 1 base, with 21 bases between the two germline ends. This CDR3 is CASRWGQGRLRNTEAFF. DNA of the CDR3: TGTGCCAGCAGGTGGGGCCAGGGCCGCCTCCGGAACACTGAAGCTTTCTTT. Filled out from reference TRBV5-5 and TRBJ1-1, the complete variable domain reads DAGVTQSPTHLIKTRGQQVTLRCSPISGHKSVSWYQQVLGQGPQFIFQYYEKEERGRGNFPDRFSARQFPNYSSELNVNALLLGDSALYLCASRWGQGRLRNTEAFFGQGTRLTVV.

J is TRBJ2-1 and V is TRBV5-1, with D maybe TRBD2 (6 bases). CDR1 and CDR2 (germline): SGHRS, YFSETQ. This CDR3 is built from 18 residues. The V and J ends lost 4 bases and 4 bases respectively, with 24 bases between them. As DNA, the CDR3 is TGCGCCAGCAGCCCGGGACTTCTAGTAGGAGTAGAGTACAATGAGCAGTTCTTC. Amino acid sequence: CASSPGLLVGVEYNEQFF.